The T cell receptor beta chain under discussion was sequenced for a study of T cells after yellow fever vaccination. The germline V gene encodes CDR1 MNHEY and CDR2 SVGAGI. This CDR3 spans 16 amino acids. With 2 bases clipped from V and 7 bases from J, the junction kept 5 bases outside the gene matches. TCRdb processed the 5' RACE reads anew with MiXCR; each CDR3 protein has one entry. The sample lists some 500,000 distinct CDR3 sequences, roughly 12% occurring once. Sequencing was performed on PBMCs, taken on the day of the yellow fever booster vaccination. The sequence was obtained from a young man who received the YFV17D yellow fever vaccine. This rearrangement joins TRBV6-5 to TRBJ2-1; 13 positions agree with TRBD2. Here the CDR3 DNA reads TGTGCCAGCAGTTACGGACTAGCGGGAGTTGGAAATGAGCAGTTCTTC. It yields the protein CASSYGLAGVGNEQFF.